The clone carrying this T cell receptor beta chain has just one count. What it binds is unknown. This specimen belongs to a study of cytomegalovirus exposure and HLA in healthy donors. Germline V gene data show CDR1 as SGDLS and CDR2 as YYNGEE. This CDR3 has 15 amino acids. V trimming: 4 bases; J trimming: 3 bases; junction bases outside the gene matches: 5. Findings of the study overall: Researchers reported from a later analysis that most CMV-associated TCR beta chains appeared HLA-restricted. Later analysis demonstrated an association between a missense DCLRE1C variant and TCR beta V- and J-gene trimming.

Vbeta (60) and Jbeta (13) primers were used in the PCR. Clones were sequenced by immunoSEQ multiplex PCR, and TCRdb holds only the in-frame ones, with some missing. The profile covers approximately 180,000 clones, with around 84% appearing a single time and about 1.8% taken by the ten largest. This TCR was sampled from a woman between 18 and 30 years old in good health and CMV-seronegative. This sequence joins TRBV9 and TRBJ2-1; 9 nucleotides align to TRBD1. Sequencing used PBMCs. The CDR3 reads CASSFGQGYYNEQFF. Here the CDR3 DNA reads TGTGCCAGCAGCTTCGGACAGGGGTACTACAATGAGCAGTTCTTC.